This TCR beta chain was sequenced in a study of beta chain features in type 1 diabetes. The sequenced template was cDNA made from the entire isolated RNA. Sequenced by immunoSEQ multiplex PCR; TCRdb stores in-frame clones only, minus some. In the table there are around 400,000 clones, around an eighth of which are singletons. CDR3 length: 18 amino acids. Germline CDR1 reads KGHSH; CDR2 reads LQKENI. This clone occurred a few times. One junction end disagrees with the germline gene, perhaps due to a read error. Sequenced input: naive CD4+ T cells from blood. This chain uses TRBV18 with TRBJ1-2, with 8 bases lining up with TRBD1. The TCR comes from a man aged 18 to 29 in good health. The CDR3 loop is CASSPRTGTTPDDYGYTF. In nucleotides, the CDR3 is TGTGCCAGCTCCCCACGGACAGGGACTACCCCTGATGACTATGGCTACACCTTC.